This TCR beta chain appears in the sequencing data of a study of blood T cell repertoires in COVID-19. As for the study in general: From the United States, Italy and Spain came samples of acute and convalescent COVID-19. The cDNA or gDNA used as material had been derived from T cells, B-cell-depleted T cells, or PBMCs.

Per the original methods: For nucleated cells, counts were estimated from reference gene primer amplification. The assay was immunoSEQ multiplex PCR, and TCRdb's table has in-frame clones only and misses some. The V and J calls and the clone size are those of that table, but D and trimming were determined from the DNA. In the table there are under 200,000 clones, approximately 80% of which are singletons. Losses at the gene ends were 5 bases for V and 8 bases for J; bases not matched to a gene: 6. CDR3 length: 13 amino acids. Germline loops: CDR1 SGHAT, CDR2 FQNNGV. This clone appeared many times. The receptor's source is an older woman with acute or convalescent COVID-19. The rearrangement uses TRBV11-2 and TRBJ2-1; 7 bases fit TRBD2. Sequencing was carried out using peripheral blood. CDR3 in amino acids: CASSGGGGDEQFF. The CDR3 DNA reads TGTGCCAGCAGCGGGGGGGGAGGCGATGAGCAGTTCTTC.